The rows below give T cell receptor beta chains drawn from one sample of a study of control samples from healthy donors and cancer patients. Profiling relied on immunoSEQ multiplex PCR, and the TCRdb table lists in-frame clones only, not all of them. The sample records 50,000 to 70,000 clones, approximately 85% being singletons. Material for sequencing was blood. These receptors all come from a man between 45 and 60 years old in good health. Each CDR3 is given with its conserved first and last residue. D genes are given only for firm matches. Not all rows give a size; the values are once, few, many and, for expanded clones, a class.

NA	TRBV5-1	NA	TRBJ2-1	TGCGCCAGCAGCCCACTCCGGGTGAACGTAGATGAGCAGTTCTTC	CASSPLRVNVDEQFF
NA	TRBV9	NA	TRBJ2-3	TGTGCCAGCAGCGTAGTAATTAGCGGCACAGATACGCAGTATTTT	CASSVVISGTDTQYF
NA	TRBV11-2	NA	TRBJ1-6	TGTGCCAGCAGCTTAGGGGGGGAGGTGTCACCCCTCCACTTT	CASSLGGEVSPLHF
TRBD1	TRBV19	NA	TRBJ1-1	TGTGCCAGTAGCCCGGACAGGGGGCACATGAACACTGAAGCTTTCTTT	CASSPDRGHMNTEAFF
TRBD2	TRBV28	NA	TRBJ2-5	TGTGCCAGCAGTTCGCCCCCGCGGGGGCAAGAGACCCAGTACTTC	CASSSPPRGQETQYF
NA	TRBV3-1/TRBV3-2	NA	TRBJ1-2	TGTGCCAGCAGCCAAGGCGTGTATGGCTACACCTTC	CASSQGVYGYTF
NA	TRBV6-5	NA	TRBJ2-1	TGTGCCAGCGGGGATTTTTACAATGAGCAGTTCTTC	CASGDFYNEQFF
NA	TRBV10-3	NA	TRBJ1-2	TGTGCCACCCGGCGGGGGGAGGATGGCTACACCTTC	CATRRGEDGYTF
NA	TRBV19	NA	TRBJ2-7	TGTGCCAGTAGTTTGGCAGGACCCCTCTACGAGCAGTACTTC	CASSLAGPLYEQYF
TRBD2	TRBV11-2	NA	TRBJ2-5	TGTGCCAGTTGCGGGAGATCGGAGACCCAGTACTTC	CASCGRSETQYF
NA	TRBV6-6	NA	TRBJ1-4	TGTGCCAGCAGCCGACAGTCCAATGAAAAACTGTTTTTT	CASSRQSNEKLFF
NA	TRBV9	NA	TRBJ1-6	TGTGCCAGCAGCCCGGGACCGCTGAGCTCCTATAATTCACCCCTCCACTTT	CASSPGPLSSYNSPLHF
TRBD2	TRBV10-3	NA	TRBJ2-1	TGTGCCATCAGTGAGTCGACTAGCGGGAGGCAACCTATCTCCTACAATGAGCAGTTCTTC	CAISESTSGRQPISYNEQFF
NA	TRBV12-3/TRBV12-4	few	TRBJ1-5	TGTGCCAGCAGTTTAGGTAGCAATCAGCCCCAGCATTTT	CASSLGSNQPQHF
NA	TRBV25-1	NA	TRBJ1-6	TGTGCCACCCGGGGTCCAGGAAATTCACCCCTCCACTTT	CATRGPGNSPLHF
NA	TRBV7-9	NA	TRBJ1-1	TGTGCCAGCACCTATGGGCCTCTGGGGGCTGAAGCTTTCTTT	CASTYGPLGAEAFF
TRBD2	TRBV7-3	NA	TRBJ2-1	TGTGCCAGCAGCTCCAGCGGGACTGAATACAATGAGCAGTTCTTC	CASSSSGTEYNEQFF
NA	TRBV4-2	NA	TRBJ2-7	TGTGCCAGCAGCCAAGATCCCCTCCACGACGAGCAGTACTTC	CASSQDPLHDEQYF
TRBD1	TRBV28	NA	TRBJ1-1	TGTGCCATCAGACAGGGGGAAGCAGCTTTCTTT	CAIRQGEAAFF
NA	TRBV7-9	NA	TRBJ2-3	TGTGCCAGCAGCCCGAGGGCGGGGGATACGCAGTATTTT	CASSPRAGDTQYF
NA	TRBV7-2	NA	TRBJ1-3	TGTGCCAGCAGCCCAGGCACTCACTCTGGAAACACCATATATTTT	CASSPGTHSGNTIYF
TRBD1	TRBV5-1	NA	TRBJ2-1	TGCGCCAGCAGCCCGGGAGGGACAGGGGTATCCGGTGAGCAGTTCTTC	CASSPGGTGVSGEQFF
TRBD1	TRBV6-5	NA	TRBJ1-4	TGTGCCAGCATGAAGGGACAGGATAATGAAAAACTGTTTTTT	CASMKGQDNEKLFF
NA	TRBV25-1	NA	TRBJ1-3	TGTGCCAGCAGTGAATACGGCAGGGCGAGCAACACCATATATTTT	CASSEYGRASNTIYF
NA	TRBV28	NA	TRBJ2-1	TGTGCCAGCACCCGGGCCTCGGGGGAGCAGTTCTTC	CASTRASGEQFF
TRBD1	TRBV5-5	few	TRBJ2-7	TGTGCCAGCAGCTACGGAGAAGGGGGCTATAGGGAGCAGTACTTC	CASSYGEGGYREQYF
NA	TRBV6-5	NA	TRBJ1-4	TGTGCCAGCAGTTACTCGGGGGGGCGCTTTGAAAAACTGTTTTTT	CASSYSGGRFEKLFF
TRBD2	TRBV28	NA	TRBJ2-1	TGTGCCAGCAGTTTTACTAGCGGGAGACCGGATGAGCAGTTCTTC	CASSFTSGRPDEQFF
TRBD2	TRBV27	NA	TRBJ2-7	TGTGCCAGCAGTACCCGCTGGCGGGAGGGCGGGTACTACGAGCAGTACTTC	CASSTRWREGGYYEQYF
TRBD2	TRBV19	NA	TRBJ2-7	TGTGCCAGTACCACGAGCGGGGGTCCCACCTACGAGCAGTACTTC	CASTTSGGPTYEQYF
NA	TRBV7-9	NA	TRBJ1-3	TGTGCCACCCCGACACGCCCTGGATCTGGAAACACCATATATTTT	CATPTRPGSGNTIYF
TRBD1	TRBV19	few	TRBJ1-1	TGTGCCAGTAGTACAGGCCGGGACAGAGGGGACACTGAAGCTTTCTTT	CASSTGRDRGDTEAFF
NA	TRBV19	NA	TRBJ2-2	TGTGCCAGTAGTATGGACTTAAACACCGGGGAGCTGTTTTTT	CASSMDLNTGELFF
NA	TRBV5-1	NA	TRBJ2-3	TGCGCCAGCACCCTGGGGGGGGCTCGGGCAGATACGCAGTATTTT	CASTLGGARADTQYF
TRBD2	TRBV30	once	TRBJ2-7	TGTGCCTGGCGGGGACTAGCGGAAAGCTCCTACGAGCAGTACTTC	CAWRGLAESSYEQYF
TRBD1	TRBV19	NA	TRBJ1-5	TGTGCCAGTAGTGGGACAGTTAATCAGCCCCAGCATTTT	CASSGTVNQPQHF
NA	TRBV29-1	NA	TRBJ2-5	TGCAGCGTCGGGGCCCCAGGAGGGGGCGAGACCCAGTACTTC	CSVGAPGGGETQYF
NA	TRBV11-3	NA	TRBJ1-4	TGTGCCAGCAATAAGTCACCTGGGGAAAAACTGTTTTTT	CASNKSPGEKLFF
NA	TRBV7-8	NA	TRBJ2-7	TGTGCCAGCAGCTTAGCGGTTTCCTACGAGCAATACTTC	CASSLAVSYEQYF
TRBD1	TRBV7-9	NA	TRBJ1-6	TGTGCCACCCAACGGGACAGGGACTCACCCCTCCACTTT	CATQRDRDSPLHF
NA	TRBV10-3	NA	TRBJ2-3	TGTGCCATCAGTGAGCAAGACTACGATACGCAGTATTTT	CAISEQDYDTQYF
NA	TRBV4-2	once	TRBJ1-2	TGTGCCAGCAGCCCCTCCCCGGGGGGCGGCTACACCTTC	CASSPSPGGGYTF